This T cell receptor (beta chain) was identified in a study of T cells in Graves' hyperthyroidism and ophthalmopathy. For the study at large: Once the initial diagnosis was made, peripheral blood was obtained before any treatment.

Amplification targeted TCR beta CDR3 regions from RNA transcripts. HTBI primers were used for first-round RT-PCR of the TCR CDR3. TCRdb used MiXCR to reprocess the multiplex PCR reads, holding one entry per CDR3 protein. The sample has hundreds of thousands of distinct CDR3 sequences; roughly 20% are singletons. Trimming cost V 5 bases and J 5 bases; bases outside gene matches: 6. CDR3 length: 16 residues. Germline CDR1 reads MNHEY; CDR2 reads SVGAGI. The rearrangement links TRBV6-5 to TRBJ2-2; 12 nucleotides align to TRBD2. The sequence was obtained from a man younger than 45 with Graves' ophthalmopathy. The sample was blood. The chain's CDR3 is CASSNLAGGWTGELFF. The CDR3 DNA reads TGTGCCAGCAGTAACCTAGCGGGAGGGTGGACCGGGGAGCTGTTTTTT.